This T cell receptor (beta chain) comes out of a study of vaccination effects on CD4 cells after COVID-19. Prior to sequencing, the ViraFEST assay stimulated PBMC with viral peptide pools, which expanded the antigen-specific CD4+ T cells. Cells that had been cultured for less than 13 days were the source of isolated CD4+ T cells. The person acquired a PCR-confirmed SARS-CoV-2 infection between March and December 2020. Concerning this clone: Its target is not known. Compared with germline, one end of the junction differs, possibly owing to a read error.

Germline V gives CDR1 DFQATT, CDR2 SNEGSKA (reference sequence). The CDR3 runs 12 residues. Sequencing used immunoSEQ multiplex PCR; TCRdb keeps in-frame clones, though not all of them. The sample has 60,000 to 75,000 clones, 60% to 75% seen once; the top ten hold less than 5.5%. The starting material was CD4+ T cells from PBMCs cultured with HIV peptides, obtained before COVID-19 vaccination. The subset is: HIV-1 Nef peptide pool negative control/reference culture. The rearrangement links TRBV20-1 to TRBJ2-1, with no clear D. The receptor was derived from a human donor who had a prior SARS-CoV-2 infection. The CDR3 DNA reads TGCAGTGCTACTGACTCCGACAATGAGCAGTTCTTC. Translation: CSATDSDNEQFF.